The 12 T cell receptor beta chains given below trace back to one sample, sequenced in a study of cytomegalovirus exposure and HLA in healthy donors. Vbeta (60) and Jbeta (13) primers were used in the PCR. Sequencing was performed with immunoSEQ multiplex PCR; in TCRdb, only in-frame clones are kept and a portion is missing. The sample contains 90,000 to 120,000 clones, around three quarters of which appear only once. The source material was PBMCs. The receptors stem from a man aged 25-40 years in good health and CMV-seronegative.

The CDR3 bases are TGTGCCAGCAGCCCCTCGGCCGGGGAGCTGTTTTTT. As protein: CASSPSAGELFF. The chain has TRBV7-2 and TRBJ2-2; D unresolved. This CDR3 region has 12 residues. Germline V CDR1 and CDR2: SGHTA, FQGNSA. The V end lost 5 bases, the J end lost 6 bases, and 7 bases lay between the germline ends.

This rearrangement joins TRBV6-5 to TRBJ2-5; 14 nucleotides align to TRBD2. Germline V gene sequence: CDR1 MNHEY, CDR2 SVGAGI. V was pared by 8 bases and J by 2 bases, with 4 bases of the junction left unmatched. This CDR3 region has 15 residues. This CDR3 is CASWTSGRIQETQYF. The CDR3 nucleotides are TGTGCCAGCTGGACTAGCGGGAGGATTCAAGAGACCCAGTACTTC.

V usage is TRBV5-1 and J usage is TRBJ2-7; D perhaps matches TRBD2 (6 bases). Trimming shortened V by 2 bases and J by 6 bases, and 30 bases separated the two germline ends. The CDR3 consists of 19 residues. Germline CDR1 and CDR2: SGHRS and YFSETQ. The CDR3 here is CASSFRTPTALSGGSEQYF. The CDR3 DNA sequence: TGCGCCAGCAGCTTTCGCACGCCGACAGCCCTAAGCGGAGGGAGCGAGCAGTACTTC.

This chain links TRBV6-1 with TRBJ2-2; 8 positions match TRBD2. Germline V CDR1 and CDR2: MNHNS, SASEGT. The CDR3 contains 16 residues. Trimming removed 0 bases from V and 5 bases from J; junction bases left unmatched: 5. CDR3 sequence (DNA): TGTGCCAGCAGTGAAGCGCCCGCGGGAGGAACCGGGGAGCTGTTTTTT. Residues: CASSEAPAGGTGELFF.

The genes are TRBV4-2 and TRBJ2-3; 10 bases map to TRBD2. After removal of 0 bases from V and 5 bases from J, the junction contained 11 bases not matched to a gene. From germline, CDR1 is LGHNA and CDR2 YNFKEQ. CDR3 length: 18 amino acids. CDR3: CASSQDVPVAGGGDTQYF. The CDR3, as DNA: TGTGCCAGCAGCCAAGACGTCCCGGTAGCGGGGGGTGGAGATACGCAGTATTTT.

CDR3 loop: CASRTRGGTDTQYF. In nucleotides, the CDR3 is TGTGCCAGTAGGACCCGGGGGGGCACAGATACGCAGTATTTT. The chain employs TRBV19 and TRBJ2-3, with 7 bases fitting TRBD2. The V gene's germline CDR1 is LNHDA and CDR2 SQIVND (reference sequence). There are 14 residues in the CDR3. The trim removed 6 bases at V and 1 base at J, leaving 4 bases unmatched.

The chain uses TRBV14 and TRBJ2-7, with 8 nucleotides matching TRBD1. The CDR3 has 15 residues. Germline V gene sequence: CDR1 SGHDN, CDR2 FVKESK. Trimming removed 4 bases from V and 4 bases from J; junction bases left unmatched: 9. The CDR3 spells CASSPWTGPLYEQYF. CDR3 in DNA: TGTGCCAGCAGCCCGTGGACAGGGCCCCTTTACGAGCAGTACTTC.

The CDR3 here is CASSPDGNEQYF. The CDR3 DNA reads as TGTGCCAGCTCACCGGACGGGAACGAGCAGTACTTC. J is TRBJ2-7 and V is TRBV18; maybe TRBD2 (5 bases). From germline, CDR1 is KGHSH and CDR2 LQKENI. The V and J ends lost 3 bases and 5 bases respectively, with 8 bases between them. The CDR3 totals 12 residues.

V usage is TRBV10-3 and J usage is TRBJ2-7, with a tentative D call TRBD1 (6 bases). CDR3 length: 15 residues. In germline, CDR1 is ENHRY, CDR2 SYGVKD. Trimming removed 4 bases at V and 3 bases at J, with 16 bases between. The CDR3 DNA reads TGTGCCATCAGTGCCACATCCGGGACACTCTACGAGCAGTACTTC. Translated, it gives CAISATSGTLYEQYF.

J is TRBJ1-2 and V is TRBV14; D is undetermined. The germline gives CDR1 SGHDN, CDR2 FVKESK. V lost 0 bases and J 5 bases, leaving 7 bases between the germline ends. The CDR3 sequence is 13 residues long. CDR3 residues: CASSQDLQYGYTF. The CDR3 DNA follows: TGTGCCAGCAGCCAAGATCTACAGTATGGCTACACCTTC.

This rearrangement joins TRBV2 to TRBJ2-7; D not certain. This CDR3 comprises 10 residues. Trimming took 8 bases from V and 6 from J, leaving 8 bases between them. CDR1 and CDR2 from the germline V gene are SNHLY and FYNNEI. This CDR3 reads CASGASEQYF. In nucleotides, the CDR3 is TGTGCCAGCGGAGCCAGCGAGCAGTACTTC.

The CDR3: CASSRIRGQPKNIQYF. In DNA form, the CDR3 reads TGTGCCAGCAGTCGTATCCGTGGACAGCCCAAAAACATTCAGTACTTC. This rearrangement joins TRBV28 to TRBJ2-4; the D gene is possibly TRBD1 (6 bases). The CDR3 totals 16 residues. Looked up from germline, CDR1 is MDHEN and CDR2 is SYDVKM. V gave up 5 bases and J gave up 2 bases, with 16 bases separating them. The full variable domain, with the rest looked up from reference TRBV28 and TRBJ2-4, is DVKVTQSSRYLVKRTGEKVFLECVQDMDHENMFWYRQDPGLGLRLIYFSYDVKMKEKGDIPEGYSVSREKKERFSLILESASTNQTSMYLCASSRIRGQPKNIQYFGAGTRLSVL.